These 20 T cell receptor beta chains originate from one sample sequenced in a study of shared clonotypes between healthy human individuals. Repertoires were generated with immunoSEQ multiplex PCR, while TCRdb's copy carries only in-frame clones and drops some. The sample records 2 million to 2.5 million clones, roughly 92% being singletons. Sequenced: naive CD4+ T cells from PBMCs. Subset given: CD45RA+ positively selected. Receptors were obtained from a man between 18 and 29 years old in good health. Some clones in this sample may be carry-over from other donors' samples.

The chain links TRBV20-1 to TRBJ1-2, with unresolved D. CDR3 length: 11 amino acids. The germline V gene has CDR1 DFQATT and CDR2 SNEGSKA (reference sequence). Trimming removed 7 bases at V and 3 bases at J, with 9 bases between. CDR3 nucleotides: TGCAGTGTACACAGAGACTATGGCTACACCTTC. This translates into CSVHRDYGYTF.

This clone was observed a handful of times. The chain links TRBV6-5 to TRBJ1-1; possible D gene TRBD1, 5 bases. The CDR3 totals 15 residues. Per germline, CDR1 MNHEY and CDR2 SVGAGI. The V and J ends lost 7 bases and 0 bases respectively, with 15 bases between them. The CDR3 here is CASMGSRGMNTEAFF. The DNA of the CDR3 is TGTGCCAGCATGGGTAGTAGGGGCATGAACACTGAAGCTTTCTTT.

V usage is TRBV28 and J usage is TRBJ1-1; no definite D call. The CDR3 consists of 14 residues. The V gene's germline CDR1 is MDHEN and CDR2 SYDVKM. Trimming took off 3 bases at V and 6 bases at J, with 14 bases between the two ends. The CDR3 here is CASSFYRAAAEAFF. In DNA, the CDR3 is TGTGCCAGCAGTTTTTATCGGGCGGCCGCTGAAGCTTTCTTT.

The chain uses TRBV12-5 and TRBJ2-7; 11 bases are a match to TRBD1. CDR3 length: 16 residues. V gave up 2 bases and J gave up 6 bases; unmatched junction bases: 9. Germline V lookup: CDR1 LGHNT, CDR2 FRNRAP. This CDR3 is CASGLNSPGTGGEQYF. CDR3 nucleotide sequence: TGTGCTAGTGGTTTGAACTCTCCCGGGACAGGGGGCGAGCAGTACTTC. The full variable domain, rest sourced from reference TRBV12-5 and TRBJ2-7, is DARVTQTPRHKVTEMGQEVTMRCQPILGHNTVFWYRQTMMQGLELLAYFRNRAPLDDSGMPKDRFSAEMPDATLATLKIQPSEPRDSAVYFCASGLNSPGTGGEQYFGPGTRLTVT.

The rearrangement joins TRBV15 to TRBJ2-5; no definite D call. The J call may be mistaken, given a closer DNA end match to TRBJ2-7. Germline assignment: CDR1 LNHNV and CDR2 YYDKDF (reference sequence). The CDR3 covers 13 residues. CDR3 DNA sequence: TGTGCCACCAGCAGAGAATCCAGCTACGAGCAGTACTTC. This codes for CATSRESSYEQYF.

The V call is TRBV10-3, the J call TRBJ2-1, with D possibly being TRBD2 (6 bases). The CDR3 extends over 14 amino acids. CDR1 and CDR2 (germline): ENHRY, SYGVKD. The germline V and J ends were trimmed by 7 bases and 0 bases, with 10 bases remaining between them. CDR3 residues: CAITGDSSYNEQFF. The CDR3 DNA sequence: TGTGCCATCACCGGGGACTCCTCCTACAATGAGCAGTTCTTC.

Comment on this clone: The same CDR3 arises from other DNA sequences in this sample as well. The chain links TRBV2 to TRBJ2-2; D is uncertain. Between the trimmed V and J ends, which lost 4 bases and 2 bases, there was a span of 5 bases. The CDR3 contains 13 residues. Looked up from germline, CDR1 is SNHLY and CDR2 is FYNNEI. The CDR3: CASSGSNTGELFF. The DNA of the CDR3 is TGTGCCAGCAGTGGTTCTAACACCGGGGAGCTGTTTTTT.

The rearrangement joins TRBV5-8 to TRBJ1-2; the D gene is possibly TRBD1 (5 bases). Trimming stripped 2 bases from V and 4 bases from J, with 12 bases between. The germline V gene encodes CDR1 SGHTS and CDR2 YDEGEE. This CDR3 is 14 amino acids long. CDR3 loop: CASSFRGFSYGYTF. As DNA, the CDR3 is TGTGCCAGCAGCTTCCGGGGGTTTAGCTATGGCTACACCTTC. Combining the CDR3 with reference TRBV5-8 and TRBJ1-2 gives the whole variable domain EAGVTQSPTHLIKTRGQQATLRCSPISGHTSVYWYQQALGLGLQFLLWYDEGEERNRGNFPPRFSGRQFPNYSSELNVNALELEDSALYLCASSFRGFSYGYTFGSGTRLTVV.

The chain recombines TRBV19 with TRBJ2-5; 8 nucleotides align to TRBD2. V lost 4 bases and J lost 5; bases outside the gene matches: 21. The germline gives CDR1 LNHDA, CDR2 SQIVND (reference sequence). CDR3 length: 19 residues. This CDR3 reads CASSKRSGGLTLHSETQYF. CDR3 nucleotides: TGTGCCAGTAGTAAGAGGAGCGGGGGCCTAACCCTTCACTCGGAGACCCAGTACTTC.

Only a few counts were recorded for this clone. The same CDR3 can be traced to other DNA sequences in this sample. This chain joins TRBV6-6 and TRBJ2-2; D unclear. Germline V gene lookup returns CDR1 MNHNY and CDR2 SVGAGI (reference sequence). The CDR3 length is 13 residues. With 2 bases removed from V and 3 bases from J, the gap between germline ends came to 4 bases. The CDR3 DNA sequence: TGTGCCAGCAGTTACAGGGACACCGGGGAGCTGTTTTTT. It codes for CASSYRDTGELFF.

A word on this clone: Other DNA sequences from this sample encode an identical CDR3 as well. The chain combines TRBV18 with TRBJ2-5, with D uncertain. CDR1 is KGHSH, CDR2 LQKENI, per germline. Trimming took off 1 base at V and 2 bases at J, with 8 bases between the two ends. This CDR3 has 14 residues. CDR3 loop: CASSPQTLQETQYF. DNA of the CDR3: TGTGCCAGCTCACCACAGACATTACAAGAGACCCAGTACTTC.

This chain uses TRBV2 with TRBJ2-2; 10 nucleotides align to TRBD1. CDR3 length equals 14 residues. J gave up 6 bases and V 7 bases, and 5 bases lay outside the gene matches. Germline CDR1 SNHLY, CDR2 FYNNEI. CDR3 DNA sequence: TGTGCCAGCAAGGGACAGGGGTTCCCCGGGGAGCTGTTTTTT. Encoded protein: CASKGQGFPGELFF.

The chain couples TRBV5-1 to TRBJ2-3; 10 bases are shared with TRBD2. The CDR3 contains 18 residues. The J segment lost 2 bases and the V segment lost 0 bases, leaving 9 bases of the junction unmatched. Germline values: CDR1 SGHRS, CDR2 YFSETQ. The CDR3 region is CASSLVGASGGTTDTQYF. The CDR3 nucleotides read TGCGCCAGCAGCTTGGTCGGGGCTAGCGGGGGAACCACAGATACGCAGTATTTT. Drawing the rest from reference TRBV5-1 and TRBJ2-3, the complete variable domain is KAGVTQTPRYLIKTRGQQVTLSCSPISGHRSVSWYQQTPGQGLQFLFEYFSETQRNKGNFPGRFSGRQFSNSRSEMNVSTLELGDSALYLCASSLVGASGGTTDTQYFGPGTRLTVL.

The chain combines TRBV6-1 with TRBJ2-3, with 12 bases matching TRBD1. Trimming removed 6 bases from V and 3 bases from J; junction bases left unmatched: 4. Germline V gene data show CDR1 as MNHNS and CDR2 as SASEGT. This CDR3 comprises 15 residues. CDR3: CASRTGQGATDTQYF. CDR3 bases: TGTGCCAGCAGGACGGGACAGGGGGCAACAGATACGCAGTATTTT.

The gene calls are TRBV9 and TRBJ2-2; D perhaps matches TRBD1 (5 bases). Germline V gene lookup returns CDR1 SGDLS and CDR2 YYNGEE. V dropped 5 bases and J dropped 6 bases, with 20 bases sitting between them. The CDR3 runs to 16 residues. This CDR3 reads CASRAGPGDAPGELFF. The CDR3 DNA sequence: TGTGCCAGCAGGGCAGGGCCCGGAGATGCCCCCGGGGAGCTGTTTTTT.

The table lists this clone with a count of one. A read error may account for a junction end that differs from germline. The chain combines TRBV28 with TRBJ1-5; no clear D gene. The germline CDR1 and CDR2 sequences are MDHEN and SYDVKM. The CDR3 length is 14 residues. The CDR3 DNA reads as TGTGCCAGCAGTTTCACGGGGAGCAATCAACCCCAGCATTTT. Its translation is CASSFTGSNQPQHF.

The chain carries TRBV30 and TRBJ2-7; 7 bases agree with TRBD2. Germline values: CDR1 GTSNPN, CDR2 SVGIG (reference sequence). V was clipped by 3 bases and J by 2 bases; unmatched bases: 7. CDR3 length: 14 residues. The CDR3 spells CAWRVGGATYEQYF. The CDR3 DNA reads TGTGCCTGGAGGGTGGGAGGGGCTACCTACGAGCAGTACTTC.

The chain employs TRBV28 and TRBJ2-3; no firm D call. This CDR3 has 13 residues. V gave up 2 bases and J gave up 10 bases, with 13 bases separating them. The germline gives CDR1 MDHEN, CDR2 SYDVKM. The CDR3 nucleotides read TGTGCCAGCAGTTTAAACTACAAGTGGCCGCAGTATTTT. Encoded protein: CASSLNYKWPQYF.

The chain joins TRBV18 to TRBJ1-1; the match to TRBD1 covers 9 bases. CDR3 length equals 15 residues. The V gene end was trimmed by 2 bases and the J gene end by 6 bases; junction bases not matched to a gene: 7. Per the germline V gene, CDR1 is KGHSH and CDR2 is LQKENI. This CDR3 reads CASSPRGQGVAEAFF. The CDR3 DNA reads TGTGCCAGCTCACCAAGGGGACAGGGAGTTGCTGAAGCTTTCTTT.

The V gene is TRBV30, the J gene TRBJ1-4, with a possible D match to TRBD1 (5 bases). Trimming removed 5 bases from V and 4 bases from J, with 14 bases in between. The CDR3 consists of 14 residues. The germline V gene has CDR1 GTSNPN and CDR2 SVGIG (reference sequence). CDR3 sequence: CAWSRADLNEKLFF. DNA of the CDR3: TGTGCCTGGTCCAGGGCGGACCTTAATGAAAAACTGTTTTTT.